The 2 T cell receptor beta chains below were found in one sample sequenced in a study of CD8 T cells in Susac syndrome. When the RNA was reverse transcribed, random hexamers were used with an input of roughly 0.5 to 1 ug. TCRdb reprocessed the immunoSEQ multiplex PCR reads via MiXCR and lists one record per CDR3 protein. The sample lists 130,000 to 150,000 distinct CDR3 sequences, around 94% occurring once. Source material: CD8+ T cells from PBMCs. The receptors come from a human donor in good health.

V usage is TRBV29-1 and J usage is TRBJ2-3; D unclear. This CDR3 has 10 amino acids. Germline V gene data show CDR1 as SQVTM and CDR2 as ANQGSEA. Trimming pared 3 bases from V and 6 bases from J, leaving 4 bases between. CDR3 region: CSVEWDTQYF. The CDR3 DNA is TGCAGCGTTGAGTGGGATACGCAGTATTTT.

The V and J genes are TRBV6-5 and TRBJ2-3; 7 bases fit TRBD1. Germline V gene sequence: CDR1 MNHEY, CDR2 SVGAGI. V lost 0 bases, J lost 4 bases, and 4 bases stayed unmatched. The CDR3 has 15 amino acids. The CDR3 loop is CASSYSGGGSDTQYF. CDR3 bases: TGTGCCAGCAGTTACTCAGGGGGCGGTTCAGATACGCAGTATTTT.